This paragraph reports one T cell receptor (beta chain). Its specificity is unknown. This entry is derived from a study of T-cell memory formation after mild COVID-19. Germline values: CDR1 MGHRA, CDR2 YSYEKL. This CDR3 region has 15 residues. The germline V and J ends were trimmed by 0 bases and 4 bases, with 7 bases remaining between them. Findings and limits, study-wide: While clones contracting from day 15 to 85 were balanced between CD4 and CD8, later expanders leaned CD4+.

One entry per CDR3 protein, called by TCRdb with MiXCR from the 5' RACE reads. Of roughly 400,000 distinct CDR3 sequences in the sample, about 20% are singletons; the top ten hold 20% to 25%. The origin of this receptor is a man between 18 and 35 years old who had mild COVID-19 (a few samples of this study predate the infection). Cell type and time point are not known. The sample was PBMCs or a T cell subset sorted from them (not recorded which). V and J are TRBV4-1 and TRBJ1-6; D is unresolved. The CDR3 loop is CASSQDLFYNSPLHF. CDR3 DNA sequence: TGCGCCAGCAGCCAAGATTTGTTTTATAATTCACCCCTCCACTTT.